The clone carrying this TCR beta chain was found many times. Its antigen is not identified. Per germline, CDR1 LNHDA and CDR2 SQIVND (reference sequence). The V gene lost 5 bases and the J gene lost 2 bases, with 16 bases spanning the gap. This CDR3 has 16 amino acids. Genomic DNA was employed as the template in profiling TCR beta VDJ and CDR3. TCRdb reprocessed the reads with MiXCR, giving one entry per CDR3 protein. The repertoire holds around 180,000 distinct CDR3 sequences, with around 65% as singletons. The data originate from a study of CD8+CD57+ T cells in acquired aplastic anemia. Study at large: The study obtained an average of around 3.4 ug of DNA from sorted CD4+ and CD8+ cells. General study results and limits: CD8+ Simpson's diversity in patients was not significantly different from that in controls. It was found that approximately 29 CD8+ CDR3 sequences were shared between patients and controls.

V usage is TRBV19 and J usage is TRBJ1-3; the D is unclear. The sample was sorted CD4+, CD8+, or CD8+CD57+ T cells (not recorded which) from PBMCs. The TCR comes from a human donor with severe aplastic anemia or a healthy control (not recorded which). The CDR3 region is CASSLGSVGTGNTIYF. CDR3 coding DNA: TGTGCCAGTAGTCTGGGGTCAGTGGGAACTGGAAACACCATATATTTT.